This T cell receptor beta chain was identified during a study of T cells after yellow fever vaccination. The study, taken as a whole, reports: Although the secondary response was weaker, it peaked faster, at day 5 versus 15. Post-booster repertoires again held most primary-vaccination clones (just under 97% CD4, about 88% CD8).

TCRdb reanalysed the 5' RACE reads using MiXCR and keeps one entry per CDR3 protein. Of roughly 500,000 distinct CDR3 sequences listed, about 19% are singletons. This CDR3 has 13 residues. The V gene end was trimmed by 6 bases and the J gene end by 9 bases; junction bases not matched to a gene: 9. Germline-derived CDR1 and CDR2 are MNHNS and SASEGT. This clonotype appeared a few times. The antigen is undetermined. The chain joins TRBV6-1 to TRBJ2-7; 9 nucleotides line up with TRBD1. This TCR was recovered from a man aged 25 to 45 who received the YFV17D yellow fever vaccine. The material was PBMCs, obtained 15 days after the yellow fever booster vaccination. CDR3 nucleotides: TGTGCCAGCAGAAAGACAGGGGGAAGGTGGCAGTACTTC. Its translation: CASRKTGGRWQYF.